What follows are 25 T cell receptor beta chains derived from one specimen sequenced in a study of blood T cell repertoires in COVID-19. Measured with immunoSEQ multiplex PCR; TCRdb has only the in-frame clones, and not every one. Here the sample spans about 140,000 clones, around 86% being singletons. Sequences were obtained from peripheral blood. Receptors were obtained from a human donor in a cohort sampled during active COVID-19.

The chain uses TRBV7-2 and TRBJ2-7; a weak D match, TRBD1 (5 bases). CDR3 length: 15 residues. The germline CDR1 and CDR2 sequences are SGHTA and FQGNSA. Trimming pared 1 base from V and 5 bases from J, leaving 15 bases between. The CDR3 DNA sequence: TGTGCCAGCAGCTTAGGTGGGCAGGGTCATAACGAGCAGTACTTC. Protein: CASSLGGQGHNEQYF.

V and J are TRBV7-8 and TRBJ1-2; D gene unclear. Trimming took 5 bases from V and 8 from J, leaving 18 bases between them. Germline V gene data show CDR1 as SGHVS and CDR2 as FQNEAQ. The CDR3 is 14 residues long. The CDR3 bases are TGTGCCAGCAGCCGAACCGAGGAGTTTGGGGGCTACACCTTC. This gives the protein CASSRTEEFGGYTF.

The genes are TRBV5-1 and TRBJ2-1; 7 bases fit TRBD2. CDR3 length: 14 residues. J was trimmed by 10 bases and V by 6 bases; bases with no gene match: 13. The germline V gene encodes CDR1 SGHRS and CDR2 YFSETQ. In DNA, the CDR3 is TGCGCCAGCAATGCGGGAGTTCCCCCGGAGGAGCAGTTCTTC. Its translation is CASNAGVPPEEQFF.

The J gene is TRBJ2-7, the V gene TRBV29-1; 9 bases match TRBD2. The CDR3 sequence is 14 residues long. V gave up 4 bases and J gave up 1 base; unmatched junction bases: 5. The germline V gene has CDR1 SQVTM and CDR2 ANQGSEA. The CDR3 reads CSVAAGGPSYEQYF. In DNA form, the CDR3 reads TGCAGCGTTGCGGCGGGAGGGCCTTCCTACGAGCAGTACTTC.

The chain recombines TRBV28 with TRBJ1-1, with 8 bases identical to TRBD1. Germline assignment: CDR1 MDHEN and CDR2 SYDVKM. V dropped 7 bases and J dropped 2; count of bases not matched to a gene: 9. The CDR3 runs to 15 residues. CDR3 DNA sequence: TGTGCCAGCATTCTGGACAGGGCGGAAAACACTGAAGCTTTCTTT. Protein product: CASILDRAENTEAFF.

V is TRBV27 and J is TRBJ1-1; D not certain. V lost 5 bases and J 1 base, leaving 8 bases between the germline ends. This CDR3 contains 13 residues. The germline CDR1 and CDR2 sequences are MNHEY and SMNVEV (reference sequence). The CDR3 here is CASSVLENTEAFF. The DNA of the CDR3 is TGTGCCAGCAGTGTCCTAGAGAACACTGAAGCTTTCTTT.

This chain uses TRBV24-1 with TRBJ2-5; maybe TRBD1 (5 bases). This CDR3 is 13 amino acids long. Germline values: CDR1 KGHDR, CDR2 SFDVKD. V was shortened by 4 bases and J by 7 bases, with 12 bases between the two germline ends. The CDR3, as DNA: TGTGCCACCAGTGACCCGCCGCAGGGGACCCAGTACTTC. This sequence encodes CATSDPPQGTQYF.

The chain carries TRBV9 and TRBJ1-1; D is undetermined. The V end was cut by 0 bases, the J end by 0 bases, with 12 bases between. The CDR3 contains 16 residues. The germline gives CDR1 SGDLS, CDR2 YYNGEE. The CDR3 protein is CASSVANGAVNTEAFF. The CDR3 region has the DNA TGTGCCAGCAGCGTAGCTAATGGAGCGGTGAACACTGAAGCTTTCTTT.

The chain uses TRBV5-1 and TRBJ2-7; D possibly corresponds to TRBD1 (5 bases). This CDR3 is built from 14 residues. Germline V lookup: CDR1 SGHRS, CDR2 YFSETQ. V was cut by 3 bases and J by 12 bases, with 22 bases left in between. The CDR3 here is CASSSDRPYEQWYF. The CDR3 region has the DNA TGCGCCAGCAGCTCCGACAGACCCTACGAGCAGTGGTACTTC.

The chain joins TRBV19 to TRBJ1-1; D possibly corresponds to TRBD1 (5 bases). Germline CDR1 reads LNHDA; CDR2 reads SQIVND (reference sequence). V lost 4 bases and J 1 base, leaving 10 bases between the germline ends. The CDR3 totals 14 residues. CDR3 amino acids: CASSKGGQNTEAFF. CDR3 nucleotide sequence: TGTGCCAGTAGTAAGGGCGGACAGAACACTGAAGCTTTCTTT.

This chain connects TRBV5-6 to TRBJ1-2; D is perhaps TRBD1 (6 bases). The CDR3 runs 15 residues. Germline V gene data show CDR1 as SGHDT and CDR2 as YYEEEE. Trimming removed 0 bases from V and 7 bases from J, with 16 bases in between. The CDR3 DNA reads TGTGCCAGCAGCTTGGGCCTCCCAGGGGACGGTGGCTACACCTTC. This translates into CASSLGLPGDGGYTF. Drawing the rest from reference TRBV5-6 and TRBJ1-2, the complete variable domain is DAGVTQSPTHLIKTRGQQVTLRCSPKSGHDTVSWYQQALGQGPQFIFQYYEEEERQRGNFPDRFSGHQFPNYSSELNVNALLLGDSALYLCASSLGLPGDGGYTFGSGTRLTVV.

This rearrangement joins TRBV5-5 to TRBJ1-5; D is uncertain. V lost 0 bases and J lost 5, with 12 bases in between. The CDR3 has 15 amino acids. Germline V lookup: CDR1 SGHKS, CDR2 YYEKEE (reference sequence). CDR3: CASSLVPTTDQPQHF. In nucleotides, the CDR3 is TGTGCCAGCAGCTTGGTCCCTACCACGGATCAGCCCCAGCATTTT. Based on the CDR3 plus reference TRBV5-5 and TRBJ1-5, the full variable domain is DAGVTQSPTHLIKTRGQQVTLRCSPISGHKSVSWYQQVLGQGPQFIFQYYEKEERGRGNFPDRFSARQFPNYSSELNVNALLLGDSALYLCASSLVPTTDQPQHFGDGTRLSIL.

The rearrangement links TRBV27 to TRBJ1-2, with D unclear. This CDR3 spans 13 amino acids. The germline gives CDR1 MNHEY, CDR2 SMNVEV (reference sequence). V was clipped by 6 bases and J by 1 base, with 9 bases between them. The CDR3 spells CASRASLNYGYTF. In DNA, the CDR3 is TGTGCCAGCAGAGCTTCGCTTAACTATGGCTACACCTTC.

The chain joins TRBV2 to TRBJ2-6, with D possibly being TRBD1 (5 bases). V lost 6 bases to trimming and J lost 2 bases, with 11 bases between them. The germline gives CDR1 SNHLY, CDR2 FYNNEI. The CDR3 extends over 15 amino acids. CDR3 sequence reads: CASRVQETGANVLTF. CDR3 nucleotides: TGTGCCAGCAGGGTACAGGAGACTGGGGCCAACGTCCTGACTTTC.

The CDR3 loop is CASSARRSGWFGGEQYF. As DNA, the CDR3 is TGTGCCAGCAGTGCCAGGAGGTCGGGTTGGTTTGGAGGCGAGCAGTACTTC. This rearrangement joins TRBV2 to TRBJ2-7; D possibly corresponds to TRBD2 (5 bases). This CDR3 is 17 amino acids long. The germline V gene encodes CDR1 SNHLY and CDR2 FYNNEI. Trimming pared 4 bases from V and 6 bases from J, leaving 25 bases between.

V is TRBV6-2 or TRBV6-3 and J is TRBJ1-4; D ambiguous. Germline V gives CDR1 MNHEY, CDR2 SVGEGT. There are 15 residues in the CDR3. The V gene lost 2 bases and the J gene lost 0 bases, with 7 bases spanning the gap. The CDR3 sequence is CASSYGSTTNEKLFF. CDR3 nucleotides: TGTGCCAGCAGTTACGGGAGTACAACTAATGAAAAACTGTTTTTT.

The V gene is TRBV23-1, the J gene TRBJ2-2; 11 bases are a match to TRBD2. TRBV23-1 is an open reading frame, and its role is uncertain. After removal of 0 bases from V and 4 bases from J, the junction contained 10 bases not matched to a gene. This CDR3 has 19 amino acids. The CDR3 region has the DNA TGCGCCAGCAGTCAATCTGAAACTAGCGGGAGCGATGGCACCGGGGAGCTGTTTTTT. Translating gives CASSQSETSGSDGTGELFF.

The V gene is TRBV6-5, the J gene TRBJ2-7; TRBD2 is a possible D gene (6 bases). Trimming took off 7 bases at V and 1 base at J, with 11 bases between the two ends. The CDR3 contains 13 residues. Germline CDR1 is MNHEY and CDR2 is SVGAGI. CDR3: CASNLEGSYEQYF. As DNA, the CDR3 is TGTGCCAGCAATCTGGAGGGATCCTACGAGCAGTACTTC.

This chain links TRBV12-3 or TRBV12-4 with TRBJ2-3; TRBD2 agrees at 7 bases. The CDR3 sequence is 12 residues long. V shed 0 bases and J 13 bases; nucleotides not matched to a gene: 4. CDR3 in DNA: TGTGCCAGCAGTTTAGCGGGAGGGCTGGAGTATTTT. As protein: CASSLAGGLEYF.

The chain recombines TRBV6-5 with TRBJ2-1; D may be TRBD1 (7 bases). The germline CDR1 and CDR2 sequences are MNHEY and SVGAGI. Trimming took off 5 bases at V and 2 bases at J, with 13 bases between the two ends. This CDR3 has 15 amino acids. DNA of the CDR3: TGTGCCAGCAGTCCACAGGGGAGGCCCTACAATGAGCAGTTCTTC. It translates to CASSPQGRPYNEQFF.

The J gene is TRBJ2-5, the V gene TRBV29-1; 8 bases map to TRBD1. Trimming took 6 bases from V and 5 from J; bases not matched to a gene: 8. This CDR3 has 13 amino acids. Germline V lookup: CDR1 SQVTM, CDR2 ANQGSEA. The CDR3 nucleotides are TGCAGCGTCTGGACAGGGCCAGGGGAGACCCAGTACTTC. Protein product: CSVWTGPGETQYF. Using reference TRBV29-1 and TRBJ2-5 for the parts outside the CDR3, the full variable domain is SAVISQKPSRDICQRGTSLTIQCQVDSQVTMMFWYRQQPGQSLTLIATANQGSEATYESGFVIDKFPISRPNLTFSTLTVSNMSPEDSSIYLCSVWTGPGETQYFGPGTRLLVL.

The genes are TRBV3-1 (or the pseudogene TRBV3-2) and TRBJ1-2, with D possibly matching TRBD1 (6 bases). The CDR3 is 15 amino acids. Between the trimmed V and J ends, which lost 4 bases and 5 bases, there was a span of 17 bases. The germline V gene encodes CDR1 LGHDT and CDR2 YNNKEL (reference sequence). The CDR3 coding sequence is TGTGCCAGCAGCCCCCAAGGGAAGGGGGGGTATGGCTACACCTTC. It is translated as CASSPQGKGGYGYTF.

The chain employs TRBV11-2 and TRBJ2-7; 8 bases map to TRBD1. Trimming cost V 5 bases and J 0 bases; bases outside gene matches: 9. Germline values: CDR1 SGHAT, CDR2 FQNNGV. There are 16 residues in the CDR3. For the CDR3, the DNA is TGTGCCAGCAGCCGACAGGGGTTCACCTCCTCCTACGAGCAGTACTTC. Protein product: CASSRQGFTSSYEQYF.

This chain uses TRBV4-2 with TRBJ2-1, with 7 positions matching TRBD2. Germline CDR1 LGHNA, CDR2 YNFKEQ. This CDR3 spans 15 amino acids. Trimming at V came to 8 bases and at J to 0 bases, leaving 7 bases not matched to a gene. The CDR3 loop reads CASRLAPSSYNEQFF. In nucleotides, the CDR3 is TGTGCCAGCCGACTAGCCCCAAGCTCCTACAATGAGCAGTTCTTC.

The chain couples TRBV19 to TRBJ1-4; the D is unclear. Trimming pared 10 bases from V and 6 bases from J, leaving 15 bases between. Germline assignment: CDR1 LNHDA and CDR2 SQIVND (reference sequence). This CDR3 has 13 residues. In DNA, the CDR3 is TGTGCCACGACCCAGGCTGACCATGAAAAACTGTTTTTT. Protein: CATTQADHEKLFF.